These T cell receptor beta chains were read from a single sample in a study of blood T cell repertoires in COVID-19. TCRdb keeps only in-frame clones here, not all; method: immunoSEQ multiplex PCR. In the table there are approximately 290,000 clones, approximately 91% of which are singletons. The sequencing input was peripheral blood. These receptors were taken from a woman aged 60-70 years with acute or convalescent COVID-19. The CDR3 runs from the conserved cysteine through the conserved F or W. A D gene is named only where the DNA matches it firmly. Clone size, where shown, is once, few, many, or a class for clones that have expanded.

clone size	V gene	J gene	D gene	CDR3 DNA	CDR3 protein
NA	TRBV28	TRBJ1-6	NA	TGTGCCAGCAGTCCCTCCCTCTCTATGCATTCACCCCTCCACTTT	CASSPSLSMHSPLHF
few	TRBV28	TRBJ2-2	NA	TGTGCCAGCAGACTAGGTCCTAACACCGGGGAGCTGTTTTTT	CASRLGPNTGELFF
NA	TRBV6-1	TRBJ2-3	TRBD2	TGTGCCAGCAGTGAAGCAAAGGGCAGGACTAGGGCAGATACGCAGTATTTT	CASSEAKGRTRADTQYF
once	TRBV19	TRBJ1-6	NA	TGTGCCACCAGGGGTAGCTCCTATAATTCACCCCTCCACTTT	CATRGSSYNSPLHF
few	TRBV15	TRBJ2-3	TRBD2	TGTGCCACCAGCTCATCGACTAGCGGGGATGTCACAGATACGCAGTATTTT	CATSSSTSGDVTDTQYF
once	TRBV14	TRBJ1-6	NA	TGTGCCAGCAGCCATACAGGGATCTCCTATAATTCACCCCTCCACTTT	CASSHTGISYNSPLHF
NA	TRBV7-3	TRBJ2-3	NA	TGTGCCAGCAGCTCCAGACAGGTCTGGGGGTCCGGCACAGATACGCAGTATTTT	CASSSRQVWGSGTDTQYF
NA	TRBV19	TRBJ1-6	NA	TGTGCCAGTAGTATATATCCAGGGCGAAATTCACCCCTCCACTTT	CASSIYPGRNSPLHF
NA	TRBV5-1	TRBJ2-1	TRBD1	TGCGCCAGCAGCTTCCAGGGGGCTAGGAATGAGCAGTTCTTC	CASSFQGARNEQFF
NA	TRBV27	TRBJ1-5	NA	TGTGCCAGCAGTTTATACTGGGGCAGGGGAGATGAGCCCCAGCATTTT	CASSLYWGRGDEPQHF